This entry lists 30 T cell receptor beta chains sequenced from one sample in a study of T cells in Graves' hyperthyroidism and ophthalmopathy. Amplified TCR beta CDR3 regions came from RNA transcripts. During a first-round RT-PCR of the TCR CDR3, the HTBI primer set was used. MiXCR, run by TCRdb on the multiplex PCR reads, gives a single entry per CDR3 protein. The table lists around 300,000 distinct CDR3 sequences, roughly an eighth of them singletons. The sample consisted of blood. The receptors originated from a woman in her thirties or forties with Graves' hyperthyroidism.

This clonotype has at least ten counts. The chain employs TRBV3-1 and TRBJ2-1, with TRBD2 identical over 10 bases. Germline CDR1 and CDR2: LGHDT and YNNKEL (reference sequence). There are 14 residues in the CDR3. V shed 0 bases and J 11 bases; nucleotides not matched to a gene: 4. CDR3 region: CASSQDLTSGKQFF. For the CDR3, the DNA is TGTGCCAGCAGCCAAGATCTTACTAGCGGGAAGCAGTTCTTC.

Of note for this clonotype: A much bigger clone sits one base away, suggesting this may be a read error. J is TRBJ2-1 and V is TRBV24-1; TRBD1 agrees at 8 bases. Germline-derived CDR1 and CDR2 are KGHDR and SFDVKD. The CDR3 is 15 amino acids. The CDR3 DNA reads as TGTGTCACCAGTGATGGGGACAGGACCTACAATGAGCAGTTCTTC. Translated: CVTSDGDRTYNEQFF.

In its sample, this clonotype ranks as medium-sized. The junction shows a germline mismatch at one end, possibly a read error. The J gene is TRBJ1-1, the V gene TRBV11-2, with D possibly being TRBD1 (5 bases). The germline gives CDR1 SGHAT, CDR2 FQNNGV. The CDR3 spans 17 residues. CDR3 nucleotide sequence: TGTGCCAGCAGCTTTATTTCTTGGGGACTTCGGAACGCTGAAGCTTTCTTT. This sequence encodes CASSFISWGLRNAEAFF.

This clonotype appeared many times. The chain is built from TRBV20-1 and TRBJ2-1; possible D gene TRBD2, 5 bases. The V end lost 1 base, the J end lost 0 bases, and 13 bases lay between the germline ends. Germline loops: CDR1 DFQATT, CDR2 SNEGSKA (reference sequence). This CDR3 is 16 amino acids long. The CDR3, as DNA: TGCAGTGCTAGAGCCCTCAGCGGTAGCTCCTACAATGAGCAGTTCTTC. The encoded protein is CSARALSGSSYNEQFF.

There are many counts of this clonotype. This sequence joins TRBV10-3 and TRBJ1-5; D unclear. The germline V and J ends were trimmed by 10 bases and 0 bases, with 13 bases remaining between them. CDR1 is ENHRY, CDR2 SYGVKD, per germline. This CDR3 has 14 amino acids. CDR3: CATRTDNSNQPQHF. In DNA, the CDR3 is TGTGCCACTCGGACGGATAATAGCAATCAGCCCCAGCATTTT.

The sample holds many counts of this clonotype. This chain links TRBV5-6 with TRBJ2-3; 9 bases fit TRBD2. Looked up from germline, CDR1 is SGHDT and CDR2 is YYEEEE. V trimming: 2 bases; J trimming: 2 bases; junction bases outside the gene matches: 6. This CDR3 is built from 16 residues. As DNA, the CDR3 is TGTGCCAGCAGCTTTGGCCTAGCGGGACTCACAGATACGCAGTATTTT. Translation gives CASSFGLAGLTDTQYF.

This clonotype occurred many times. The chain has TRBV6-1 and TRBJ2-3, with D perhaps TRBD2 (5 bases). Germline-derived CDR1 and CDR2 are MNHNS and SASEGT. The CDR3 contains 17 residues. The germline V and J ends were trimmed by 0 bases and 6 bases, with 19 bases remaining between them. In nucleotides, the CDR3 is TGTGCCAGCAGTGAAGCTGACTACCGGAGCGGCGCGGATACGCAGTATTTT. This codes for CASSEADYRSGADTQYF.

This clonotype was seen at least ten times. The chain recombines TRBV5-1 with TRBJ2-1; TRBD1 agrees at 9 bases. The V gene end was trimmed by 3 bases and the J gene end by 8 bases; junction bases not matched to a gene: 6. The CDR3 loop spans 14 amino acids. Germline CDR1 and CDR2: SGHRS and YFSETQ. The DNA of the CDR3 is TGCGCCAGCAGCTCCCACCGGACAGGGGATGAGCAGTTCTTC. As protein: CASSSHRTGDEQFF.

This clonotype turned up a few times. Lacking the conserved final phenylalanine or tryptophan, this CDR3 likely reflects a read error. The chain recombines TRBV4-1 with TRBJ1-2; D call uncertain. Trimming took 1 base from V and 2 from J, leaving 8 bases between them. Germline V gene lookup returns CDR1 MGHRA and CDR2 YSYEKL. This CDR3 region has 14 residues. The CDR3 region has the DNA TGCGCCAGCAGCCAAGCGTCGGGGAACTATGGCTACACCCTC. Translation: CASSQASGNYGYTL.

A few counts support this clonotype. The chain recombines TRBV19 with TRBJ2-7; 10 nucleotides line up with TRBD2. V shed 2 bases and J 7 bases; nucleotides not matched to a gene: 5. The CDR3 length is 14 residues. Germline V gives CDR1 LNHDA, CDR2 SQIVND (reference sequence). CDR3: CASSISSGSYEQYF. Written as DNA, the CDR3 is TGTGCCAGTAGTATATCTAGCGGGAGTTATGAGCAGTACTTC.

This clonotype came up a few times. A read error is likely here: a far larger clone is one base away. The chain's CDR3 is CVSSPRLAGVYEQYF. CDR3 bases: TGTGTCAGCAGCCCCCGTCTAGCGGGAGTCTACGAGCAGTACTTC. V usage is TRBV7-2 and J usage is TRBJ2-7; 10 bases map to TRBD2. Germline V gene lookup returns CDR1 SGHTA and CDR2 FQGNSA. This CDR3 is built from 15 residues.

This clonotype was observed a handful of times. V is TRBV28 and J is TRBJ2-2, with 8 nucleotides matching TRBD2. Germline V gives CDR1 MDHEN, CDR2 SYDVKM. The CDR3 totals 14 residues. The V gene end was trimmed by 5 bases and the J gene end by 8 bases; junction bases not matched to a gene: 7. The chain's CDR3 is CASSPPGGGGELFF. In nucleotides, the CDR3 is TGTGCCAGCAGTCCGCCGGGGGGGGGAGGGGAGCTGTTTTTT.

Ten or more counts support this clonotype. The chain is built from TRBV6-1 and TRBJ2-3; no reliable D call. CDR1 is MNHNS, CDR2 SASEGT, per germline. This CDR3 is 12 amino acids long. Between the trimmed V and J ends, which lost 5 bases and 5 bases, there was a span of 8 bases. The CDR3 is CASSPRLDTQYF. DNA for the CDR3: TGTGCCAGCAGTCCAAGACTAGATACGCAGTATTTT.

This clonotype occurred many times. The gene calls are TRBV29-1 and TRBJ2-5; a possible D gene is TRBD1 (5 bases). V was clipped by 4 bases and J by 5 bases, with 17 bases between them. Germline V gives CDR1 SQVTM, CDR2 ANQGSEA. This CDR3 has 14 amino acids. The CDR3 DNA sequence: TGCAGCGTTGGAAGGGGAACTTCCGGGGAGACCCAGTACTTC. Its translation is CSVGRGTSGETQYF.

This clonotype was observed at least ten times. The chain combines TRBV7-2 with TRBJ2-1; 8 bases align to TRBD2. The CDR3 runs to 15 residues. V lost 5 bases and J lost 3; bases outside the gene matches: 6. Germline CDR1 and CDR2: SGHTA and FQGNSA. The CDR3 loop reads CASSRSGGRYNEQFF. Written as DNA, the CDR3 is TGTGCCAGCAGCCGGAGCGGGGGCCGCTACAATGAGCAGTTCTTC.

A note on this clonotype: The junction shows a germline mismatch at one end, possibly a read error. The V and J genes are TRBV28 and TRBJ2-3, with 7 bases fitting TRBD1. CDR3 size: 12 residues. Germline assignment: CDR1 MDHEN and CDR2 SYDVKM. DNA of the CDR3: TGTGCCAGCAGTCTGGGGACAGATATGCAGTATTTT. This codes for CASSLGTDMQYF. The entire variable domain, with the rest obtained from reference TRBV28 and TRBJ2-3, is as follows: DVKVTQSSRYLVKRTGEKVFLECVQDMDHENMFWYRQDPGLGLRLIYFSYDVKMKEKGDIPEGYSVSREKKERFSLILESASTNQTSMYLCASSLGTDMQYFGPGTRLTVL.

This clonotype was counted a few times. The gene calls are TRBV6-1 and TRBJ1-4, with no clear D. The length of the CDR3 is 14 residues. Trimming stripped 7 bases from V and 5 bases from J, with 14 bases between. Germline V gives CDR1 MNHNS, CDR2 SASEGT. CDR3: CASILGNHNEKLFF. As DNA, the CDR3 is TGTGCCAGCATCCTCGGGAACCACAATGAAAAACTGTTTTTT.

In this sample, this clonotype turned up many times. J is TRBJ1-1 and V is TRBV24-1, with D unresolved. With 4 bases removed from V and 1 base from J, the gap between germline ends came to 3 bases. Germline V CDR1 and CDR2: KGHDR, SFDVKD. The CDR3 loop spans 12 amino acids. DNA for the CDR3: TGTGCCACCAGTGACCCGAACACTGAAGCTTTCTTT. Residues: CATSDPNTEAFF.

This clonotype has more than one count but fewer than ten. The chain employs TRBV24-1 and TRBJ2-5; 8 bases map to TRBD2. With V trimmed by 10 bases and J by 7 bases, 13 bases remained unmatched. CDR1 and CDR2 from the germline V gene are KGHDR and SFDVKD. The CDR3 totals 14 residues. The CDR3 region has the DNA TGTGCCACGAGAACTAGCGGACCTCGGAGGACCCAGTACTTC. It translates to CATRTSGPRRTQYF.

At least ten counts were recorded for this clonotype. The chain links TRBV27 to TRBJ1-1, with TRBD1 matching 9 bases. CDR1 is MNHEY, CDR2 SMNVEV, per germline (reference sequence). After removal of 1 base from V and 4 bases from J, the junction contained 13 bases not matched to a gene. The CDR3 consists of 18 residues. The CDR3 region has the DNA TGTGCCAGCAGTTTATTAGACAGGGGGTCTTTCTCGCGCACTGAAGCTTTCTTT. It specifies CASSLLDRGSFSRTEAFF.

Many counts were recorded for this clonotype. The V gene is TRBV19, the J gene TRBJ2-1; 16 positions agree with TRBD2. This CDR3 is 18 amino acids long. Germline CDR1 and CDR2: LNHDA and SQIVND (reference sequence). With 5 bases clipped from V and 3 bases from J, the junction kept 7 bases outside the gene matches. The chain's CDR3 is CASSVGLAGGAYYNEQFF. In DNA form, the CDR3 reads TGTGCCAGTAGTGTGGGACTAGCGGGAGGGGCTTACTACAATGAGCAGTTCTTC. The entire variable domain, with the rest obtained from reference TRBV19 and TRBJ2-1, is as follows: DGGITQSPKYLFRKEGQNVTLSCEQNLNHDAMYWYRQDPGQGLRLIYYSQIVNDFQKGDIAEGYSVSREKKESFPLTVTSAQKNPTAFYLCASSVGLAGGAYYNEQFFGPGTRLTVL.

This clonotype was seen only a few times. The chain combines TRBV12-3 or TRBV12-4 with TRBJ1-4; D uncertain. V was pared by 5 bases and J by 4 bases, with 11 bases between. This CDR3 spans 14 amino acids. The CDR3 DNA is TGTGCCAGCAGTCCCGGGTTGGATAATGAAAAACTGTTTTTT. Its protein is CASSPGLDNEKLFF.

This clonotype was observed a few times. The rearrangement joins TRBV19 to TRBJ2-1; 8 bases align to TRBD2. This CDR3 contains 15 residues. With 3 bases clipped from V and 2 bases from J, the junction kept 3 bases outside the gene matches. Germline CDR1 is LNHDA and CDR2 is SQIVND (reference sequence). CDR3 loop: CASSISAGAYNEQFF. For the CDR3, the DNA is TGTGCCAGTAGTATCTCAGCGGGAGCCTACAATGAGCAGTTCTTC.

Many counts were recorded for this clonotype. This rearrangement joins TRBV18 to TRBJ2-3; the D gene is possibly TRBD2 (5 bases). Trimming left V 3 bases short and J 0 bases short, with 7 bases between. Germline V gene data show CDR1 as KGHSH and CDR2 as LQKENI. The CDR3 consists of 14 residues. CDR3 sequence (DNA): TGTGCCAGCTCACCGGACTTTAGCACAGATACGCAGTATTTT. Translating it yields CASSPDFSTDTQYF.

This clonotype came up many times. The chain recombines TRBV28 with TRBJ1-2, with D uncertain. This CDR3 comprises 13 residues. V was pared by 5 bases and J by 5 bases, with 12 bases between. The germline V gene encodes CDR1 MDHEN and CDR2 SYDVKM. The CDR3 region has the DNA TGTGCCAGCAGTGTTGGTATCGATTATGGCTACACCTTC. It translates to CASSVGIDYGYTF.

V usage is TRBV6-2 or TRBV6-3 and J usage is TRBJ2-7, with 7 bases matching TRBD2. With 7 bases clipped from V and 2 bases from J, the junction kept 11 bases outside the gene matches. The CDR3 has 15 amino acids. Germline assignment: CDR1 MNHEY and CDR2 SVGEGT. CDR3 nucleotide sequence: TGTGCCAGCACCTCGGGGAGCGGGACGCCCTACGAGCAGTACTTC. Protein sequence: CASTSGSGTPYEQYF.

This clonotype was counted many times. J is TRBJ2-3 and V is TRBV11-2; 7 bases fit TRBD1. CDR3 length: 15 residues. Germline V gene lookup returns CDR1 SGHAT and CDR2 FQNNGV. Trimming took 3 bases from V and 4 from J; bases not matched to a gene: 7. The CDR3 sequence is CASSFRGTWSDTQYF. The CDR3 DNA is TGTGCCAGCAGCTTCAGGGGGACATGGTCAGATACGCAGTATTTT.

As regards this clonotype: A much larger clone is a single base away; this may be a read error. The CDR3 carries no conserved terminal phenylalanine or tryptophan, so it likely arises from a read error. The CDR3 coding sequence is TGTGCCAGCAGCCTGAGTAGCGGGGGGCCCTACGAGCAGTACCTC. Translating gives CASSLSSGGPYEQYL. V gene TRBV3-1 combines with J gene TRBJ2-7; 10 bases align to TRBD2. Germline V lookup: CDR1 LGHDT, CDR2 YNNKEL (reference sequence). J gave up 2 bases and V 4 bases, and 5 bases lay outside the gene matches. The CDR3 extends over 15 amino acids.

This clonotype has at least ten counts. The V and J genes are TRBV7-2 and TRBJ1-2, with TRBD1 as a possible D gene (5 bases). The CDR3 spans 15 residues. Germline values: CDR1 SGHTA, CDR2 FQGNSA. V was pared by 5 bases and J by 6 bases, with 19 bases between. In DNA form, the CDR3 reads TGTGCCAGCAGCCCGGGCTCAACGGGGCCCAATGGCTACACCTTC. Translation: CASSPGSTGPNGYTF.

In this sample, this clonotype turned up a few times. The genes are TRBV7-6 and TRBJ2-5; TRBD2 matches 9 bases. The ends lost 1 base at V and 2 bases at J; junction bases unmatched: 5. The CDR3 consists of 16 residues. CDR1 and CDR2 (germline): SGHVS, FNYEAQ. CDR3 protein: CASSLGPSGTQETQYF. CDR3 nucleotides: TGTGCCAGCAGCTTAGGGCCTAGCGGGACACAAGAGACCCAGTACTTC.